Presented here are 3 T cell receptor beta chains from one specimen sequenced in a study of Ad26.COV2.S vaccination and SARS-CoV-2 variants. Assay used: immunoSEQ multiplex PCR; TCRdb lists only in-frame clones, some missing. This sample has 350,000 to 400,000 clones, with about 88% found just once. The treatment is: approximately 18 received Ad26.COV2.S at low or high dose, single or two shots; about five received placebo; per-sample allocation not given. Specimens were obtained on day 63 following the first vaccine or placebo injection. The sequences come from peripheral blood, collected in a trial of Ad26.COV2.S vaccine versus placebo. These receptors were obtained from a person aged 18-65 years who received the Ad26.COV2.S COVID-19 vaccine or a placebo.

V usage is TRBV25-1 and J usage is TRBJ2-2, with 7 nucleotides matching TRBD1. V shed 5 bases, J shed 4 bases, and the junction held 10 bases outside the gene matches. The CDR3 has 16 amino acids. The germline V gene has CDR1 MGHDK and CDR2 SYGVNS. In nucleotides, the CDR3 is TGTGCCAGCAGTTCAAATGACAGGGTTGGCACCGGGGAGCTGTTTTTT. It encodes CASSSNDRVGTGELFF.

Details on this clone: At one boundary the junction diverges from the germline segment, which might be a read error. The identical CDR3 is also encoded by other nucleotide sequences in the sample. The chain uses TRBV7-2 and TRBJ2-3; possible D gene TRBD2, 7 bases. Germline values: CDR1 SGHTA, CDR2 FQGNSA. The CDR3 runs 13 residues. The CDR3 bases are TGTGCCAGCGGCGGGGGCCCCACAGATACACAGTATTTT. Amino acid sequence: CASGGGPTDTQYF.

V usage is TRBV11-2 and J usage is TRBJ2-3; D is unresolved. V was cut by 3 bases and J by 6 bases, with 7 bases left in between. Germline V gene data show CDR1 as SGHAT and CDR2 as FQNNGV. CDR3 length equals 12 residues. For the CDR3, the DNA is TGTGCCAGCAGCTTGAGTAGGGATACGCAGTATTTT. This encodes CASSLSRDTQYF.